The 12 T cell receptor beta chains reported below all come from one sample, sequenced in a study of blood T cell repertoires in COVID-19. Sequenced by immunoSEQ multiplex PCR; TCRdb stores in-frame clones only, minus some. The sample carries 200,000 to 250,000 clones, roughly nine tenths recorded once. The sequencing input was PBMCs or T cells enriched from blood (not recorded which). The receptors were gathered from a woman aged 30 to 39 who had recovered from COVID-19.

The V call is TRBV4-1, the J call TRBJ1-2; a possible D gene is TRBD1 (5 bases). The V and J ends lost 7 bases and 4 bases respectively, with 19 bases between them. Germline V gene sequence: CDR1 MGHRA, CDR2 YSYEKL. The CDR3 is 15 amino acids. CDR3: CASKGTQVGSYGYTF. The CDR3 DNA reads TGCGCCAGCAAGGGGACTCAAGTTGGGAGCTATGGCTACACCTTC.

V is TRBV29-1 and J is TRBJ2-5, with 7 bases lining up with TRBD2. The CDR3 extends over 15 amino acids. J lost 5 bases, V lost 4 bases, and 13 bases had no gene match. Germline values: CDR1 SQVTM, CDR2 ANQGSEA. The CDR3 protein is CSVGEGLVLGETQYF. The CDR3 DNA reads as TGCAGCGTTGGGGAGGGACTCGTCCTCGGGGAGACCCAGTACTTC.

The chain couples TRBV19 to TRBJ2-7; D gene ambiguous. The germline V and J ends were trimmed by 1 base and 1 base, with 11 bases remaining between them. In germline, CDR1 is LNHDA, CDR2 SQIVND (reference sequence). This CDR3 spans 15 amino acids. The CDR3 DNA sequence: TGTGCCAGTAGTATAGGGATCACGGAGTCCTACGAGCAGTACTTC. Its translation: CASSIGITESYEQYF.

The rearrangement joins TRBV11-2 to TRBJ2-7, with D uncertain. CDR1 is SGHAT and CDR2 is FQNNGV in the germline V gene. The CDR3 totals 15 residues. V was trimmed by 1 base and J by 2 bases, leaving 12 bases between them. CDR3 loop: CASSLGYGVAYEQYF. CDR3 nucleotide sequence: TGTGCCAGCAGCTTAGGTTACGGTGTCGCCTACGAGCAGTACTTC.

The genes are TRBV5-6 and TRBJ1-2; no reliable D call. CDR3 size: 15 residues. Trimming took 4 bases from V and 4 from J, leaving 17 bases between them. CDR1 is SGHDT and CDR2 is YYEEEE in the germline V gene. For the CDR3, the DNA is TGTGCCAGCAGCCCTGGCCCGGGAGGCGGCTATGGCTACACCTTC. It translates to CASSPGPGGGYGYTF.

This sequence joins TRBV6-6 and TRBJ2-3, with 8 bases that match TRBD1. Unmatched junction bases numbered 9, after V lost 6 bases and J lost 4 bases. The CDR3 consists of 15 residues. The germline CDR1 and CDR2 sequences are MNHNY and SVGAGI (reference sequence). The CDR3 loop is CASRPDRGWPDTQYF. Here the CDR3 DNA reads TGTGCCAGCAGACCTGACAGGGGATGGCCAGATACGCAGTATTTT.

The gene calls are TRBV14 and TRBJ2-2; tentatively, D is TRBD1 (6 bases). The CDR3 is 18 residues long. Germline V gene sequence: CDR1 SGHDN, CDR2 FVKESK. Trimming pared 4 bases from V and 3 bases from J, leaving 21 bases between. CDR3 amino acids: CASSLYYLTGLDTGELFF. The CDR3 region has the DNA TGTGCCAGCAGCCTATACTACCTTACAGGGCTGGACACCGGGGAGCTGTTTTTT.

The chain joins TRBV12-3 or TRBV12-4 to TRBJ2-2; D ambiguous. Trimming removed 3 bases from V and 3 bases from J, with 5 bases in between. The CDR3 consists of 13 residues. The CDR3 sequence: CASSFADTGELFF. The CDR3 coding sequence is TGTGCCAGCAGTTTTGCGGACACCGGGGAGCTGTTTTTT.

This chain links TRBV2 with TRBJ2-3, with TRBD1 matching 8 bases. Per the germline V gene, CDR1 is SNHLY and CDR2 is FYNNEI. The CDR3 runs to 15 residues. The V segment lost 4 bases and the J segment 1 base; nucleotides outside the gene matches: 4. CDR3 protein: CASSVLTGGTDTQYF. The CDR3 DNA reads as TGTGCCAGCAGTGTGTTGACAGGGGGCACAGATACGCAGTATTTT.

The chain uses TRBV7-3 and TRBJ1-2; 8 positions agree with TRBD1. J was trimmed by 8 bases and V by 5 bases; bases with no gene match: 7. The CDR3 has 13 amino acids. CDR1 is SGHTA and CDR2 is FQGTGA in the germline V gene. The CDR3 loop reads CASSGDRGEGYTF. The CDR3 nucleotides read TGTGCCAGCAGCGGCGACAGGGGTGAAGGCTACACCTTC.

The chain employs TRBV15 and TRBJ1-5, with D hard to call. Trimming stripped 0 bases from V and 0 bases from J, with 9 bases between. The CDR3 contains 16 residues. Germline-derived CDR1 and CDR2 are LNHNV and YYDKDF (reference sequence). The CDR3 reads CATSRDLGNSNQPQHF. The DNA for the CDR3 is TGTGCCACCAGCAGAGATCTCGGGAATAGCAATCAGCCCCAGCATTTT.

The rearrangement joins TRBV2 to TRBJ2-5; 10 bases agree with TRBD2. CDR1 and CDR2 from the germline V gene are SNHLY and FYNNEI. The CDR3 is 14 residues long. V shed 4 bases, J shed 5 bases, and the junction held 4 bases outside the gene matches. CDR3 bases: TGTGCCAGCAGTGTTCTAGCGGGGGTCGAGACCCAGTACTTC. It translates to CASSVLAGVETQYF.